A single sample is the source of the 10 T cell receptor beta chains below, sequenced in a study of T cells in Graves' hyperthyroidism and ophthalmopathy. Amplification of TCR beta CDR3 regions used RNA as the template. During a first-round RT-PCR of the TCR CDR3, the HTBI primer set was used. TCRdb analysed the multiplex PCR reads with MiXCR anew, one entry per CDR3 protein. This table has over 150,000 distinct CDR3 sequences, roughly a sixth appearing once. The sample was blood. These receptors were obtained from a woman in her fifties or sixties with Graves' hyperthyroidism.

This clonotype was detected ten times or more. The gene calls are TRBV11-2 and TRBJ2-1, with TRBD2 matching 15 bases. V lost 5 bases and J lost 0; bases outside the gene matches: 5. This CDR3 has 18 residues. Germline V CDR1 and CDR2: SGHAT, FQNNGV. In DNA form, the CDR3 reads TGTGCCAGCAGCGACGGACTAGCGGGAGGGAGCTCCTACAATGAGCAGTTCTTC. Translated, it gives CASSDGLAGGSSYNEQFF.

This clonotype came up a few times. Mismatch with germline at one junction end may stem from a read error. The chain combines TRBV30 with TRBJ2-7; TRBD2 agrees at 12 bases. There are 18 residues in the CDR3. The germline V gene has CDR1 GTSNPN and CDR2 SVGIG (reference sequence). The CDR3 loop is CAWSSLKPGLAGRYEQCF. The CDR3 nucleotides read TGTGCCTGGAGTTCGCTCAAGCCCGGACTAGCGGGACGCTACGAGCAGTGCTTC.

The chain couples TRBV28 to TRBJ2-7; perhaps D is TRBD1 or TRBD2 (5 bases each). This CDR3 has 14 amino acids. V lost 5 bases, J lost 0 bases, and 11 bases lay in between. Germline V CDR1 and CDR2: MDHEN, SYDVKM. CDR3 sequence: CASSLWDASYEQYF. CDR3 coding DNA: TGTGCCAGCAGTCTCTGGGACGCCTCCTACGAGCAGTACTTC.

In the case of this clonotype: A much bigger clone sits one base away, suggesting this may be a read error. The chain combines TRBV20-1 with TRBJ2-1, with 7 bases fitting TRBD2. Losses at the gene ends were 5 bases for V and 10 bases for J; bases not matched to a gene: 5. Germline CDR1 is DFQATT and CDR2 is SNEGSKA (reference sequence). The CDR3 loop spans 11 amino acids. In nucleotides, the CDR3 is TGCAGTGCTCCAGGGAGGGGCGAGCAGTTCTTC. The encoded protein is CSAPGRGEQFF.

This clonotype was counted ten times or more. This chain links TRBV4-1 with TRBJ2-7; TRBD1 might be the D (6 bases). Trimming removed 4 bases at V and 6 bases at J, with 16 bases between. This CDR3 contains 14 residues. Looked up from germline, CDR1 is MGHRA and CDR2 is YSYEKL. Here the CDR3 DNA reads TGCGCCAGCAGCCCTTCGACAGGCGGTCTCGAGCAGTACTTC. Translating it yields CASSPSTGGLEQYF.

The rearrangement links TRBV5-4 to TRBJ1-3; TRBD1 agrees at 9 bases. V lost 2 bases, J lost 4 bases, and 4 bases stayed unmatched. This CDR3 region has 15 residues. Germline V gives CDR1 SGHNT, CDR2 YYREEE (reference sequence). CDR3 sequence: CASSFGTGTGNTIYF. In DNA, the CDR3 is TGTGCCAGCAGCTTCGGGACAGGGACAGGAAACACCATATATTTT. Supplemented by reference TRBV5-4 and TRBJ1-3, the full variable domain reads ETGVTQSPTHLIKTRGQQVTLRCSSQSGHNTVSWYQQALGQGPQFIFQYYREEENGRGNFPPRFSGLQFPNYSSELNVNALELDDSALYLCASSFGTGTGNTIYFGEGSWLTVV.

The chain employs TRBV24-1 and TRBJ1-5, with a possible D match to TRBD1 (6 bases). The ends were cut back, 4 bases at V and 4 bases at J, with 10 bases in the middle. The CDR3 runs 14 residues. CDR1 and CDR2 (germline): KGHDR, SFDVKD. CDR3 protein: CATSEQTGNQPQHF. CDR3 sequence (DNA): TGTGCCACCAGTGAGCAAACAGGGAATCAGCCCCAGCATTTT.

This clonotype occurred many times. The chain carries TRBV11-2 and TRBJ2-7; TRBD1 matches at 8 bases. The CDR3 runs to 14 residues. Germline V gives CDR1 SGHAT, CDR2 FQNNGV. The ends lost 1 base at V and 6 bases at J; junction bases unmatched: 5. The CDR3 nucleotides are TGTGCCAGCAGCTTAGGGGGGACAGGTGGCGAGCAGTACTTC. Its protein is CASSLGGTGGEQYF. Complete variable domain (other parts from reference TRBV11-2 and TRBJ2-7): EAGVAQSPRYKIIEKRQSVAFWCNPISGHATLYWYQQILGQGPKLLIQFQNNGVVDDSQLPKDRFSAERLKGVDSTLKIQPAKLEDSAVYLCASSLGGTGGEQYFGPGTRLTVT.

This clonotype came up many times. The V gene is TRBV11-2, the J gene TRBJ1-1; no clear D gene. Trimming shortened V by 2 bases and J by 7 bases, and 14 bases separated the two germline ends. This CDR3 has 14 amino acids. Germline lookup yields CDR1 SGHAT and CDR2 FQNNGV. The CDR3 DNA sequence: TGTGCCAGCAGCTTAACCGGTTTGGCTTATGAAGCTTTCTTT. This translates into CASSLTGLAYEAFF.

This clonotype was seen only a few times. The V call is TRBV7-9, the J call TRBJ2-1, with TRBD2 matching over 9 bases. The CDR3 loop spans 19 amino acids. J gave up 0 bases and V 0 bases, and 9 bases lay outside the gene matches. Germline V CDR1 and CDR2: SEHNR, FQNEAQ (reference sequence). For the CDR3, the DNA is TGTGCCAGCAGCTTAGCTTTTTCTATTAGCGGGAGCTCCTACAATGAGCAGTTCTTC. It encodes CASSLAFSISGSSYNEQFF.